The present T cell receptor beta chain was sequenced within a study of response to subunit inactivated influenza vaccine. Study outcomes and limitations: Each seasonal flu vaccination may recruit only limited new T cells, authors suggested.

Germline loops: CDR1 SEHNR, CDR2 FQNEAQ (reference sequence). The CDR3 has 16 amino acids. V was cut by 3 bases and J by 0 bases, with 9 bases left in between. For this clonotype: Antigen unknown.

TCRdb re-analysed the RT-PCR reads in MiXCR, keeping a single row per CDR3 protein. The data show about 780,000 distinct CDR3 sequences, approximately 17% seen once. The gene calls are TRBV7-9 and TRBJ2-6; D not resolved. The source material was PBMCs from blood, sampled 5 days after vaccination. The source is a man over 45 who received an inactivated influenza vaccine. The CDR3 nucleotides read TGTGCCAGCAGCTTTGAAGGGATCTCTGGGGCCAACGTCCTGACTTTC. Translation gives CASSFEGISGANVLTF.